The text below deals with one T cell receptor beta chain. Given a much more abundant clone one base away, this may be a read error. This specimen comes from a study of T cells in Graves' hyperthyroidism and ophthalmopathy. Amplified TCR beta CDR3 regions came from RNA transcripts. Carried out on the TCR CDR3, a first-round RT-PCR used the HTBI primer set. TCRdb reanalysed the multiplex PCR reads using MiXCR and keeps one entry per CDR3 protein. The sample gives hundreds of thousands of distinct CDR3 sequences, over 10% of which show up once; over 8.5% is in the top ten. The source material was blood. This TCR was sampled from a woman aged 18-29 years with Graves' hyperthyroidism.

CDR3 protein: CANRLGGFRSDYGYTF. For the CDR3, the DNA is TGTGCCAACCGCCTTGGGGGGTTTAGGTCGGACTATGGCTACACCTTC. The chain couples TRBV6-2 or TRBV6-3 to TRBJ1-2, with TRBD1 as a possible D gene (5 bases). V dropped 10 bases and J dropped 3 bases, with 24 bases sitting between them. CDR1 is MNHEY and CDR2 is SVGEGT in the germline V gene. The CDR3 spans 16 residues.